Below are 7 T cell receptor beta chains sequenced from a single sample in a study of blood T cell repertoires in COVID-19. TCRdb keeps only in-frame clones here, not all; method: immunoSEQ multiplex PCR. The sample yields about 91,000 clones, about 77% seen once. Sequencing was performed on peripheral blood. These receptors all come from a woman older than 75 with acute or convalescent COVID-19.

The chain recombines TRBV4-2 with TRBJ2-3; 10 bases line up with TRBD2. V lost 2 bases and J lost 3; bases outside the gene matches: 2. The CDR3 is made up of 15 amino acids. Germline values: CDR1 LGHNA, CDR2 YNFKEQ. CDR3 in amino acids: CASSQPAGGTDTQYF. CDR3 bases: TGTGCCAGCAGCCAACCAGCGGGGGGGACAGATACGCAGTATTTT.

The gene calls are TRBV7-3 and TRBJ1-2, with D maybe TRBD1 (5 bases). Germline V gene data show CDR1 as SGHTA and CDR2 as FQGTGA. V was pared by 3 bases and J by 4 bases, with 9 bases between. The CDR3 consists of 13 residues. CDR3 amino acids: CASSFGGGYGYTF. The CDR3 region has the DNA TGTGCCAGCAGCTTCGGGGGTGGCTATGGCTACACCTTC.

The rearrangement joins TRBV19 to TRBJ1-2, with D unresolved. With 6 bases removed from V and 0 bases from J, the gap between germline ends came to 8 bases. Germline CDR1 and CDR2: LNHDA and SQIVND (reference sequence). The CDR3 has 13 amino acids. CDR3 amino acids: CASSTAANYGYTF. CDR3 bases: TGTGCCAGTAGCACAGCAGCTAACTATGGCTACACCTTC.

Note on this clone: This sample also contains other DNA sequences that code for the same CDR3. The V and J genes are TRBV6-4 and TRBJ2-2; weak D call: TRBD2 (5 bases). The CDR3 is made up of 14 amino acids. V lost 3 bases, J lost 2 bases, and 7 bases lay in between. Germline CDR1 reads MRHNA; CDR2 reads SNTAGT. The CDR3 reads CASSEGLNTGELFF. In DNA, the CDR3 is TGTGCCAGCAGTGAAGGACTTAACACCGGGGAGCTGTTTTTT.

The rearrangement links TRBV7-9 to TRBJ2-1; 13 bases map to TRBD2. Germline V CDR1 and CDR2: SEHNR, FQNEAQ (reference sequence). The CDR3 length is 18 residues. V was pared by 5 bases and J by 5 bases, with 12 bases of the junction left unmatched. This CDR3 reads CASSATSGGPAVNNEQFF. In DNA form, the CDR3 reads TGTGCCAGCAGCGCGACTAGCGGGGGGCCGGCCGTAAACAATGAGCAGTTCTTC.

A word on this clone: Germline is not matched at one junction end, which may reflect a read error. The genes are TRBV19 and TRBJ1-2; no reliable D call. CDR1 and CDR2 from the germline V gene are LNHDA and SQIVND (reference sequence). The CDR3 is made up of 14 amino acids. The chain's CDR3 is CASTIGPGIYGYTF. The DNA for the CDR3 is TGTGCCAGTACTATAGGACCGGGGATCTATGGCTACACCTTC.

The chain carries TRBV3-1 (or the pseudogene TRBV3-2) and TRBJ1-5; no clear D gene. The germline V gene has CDR1 LGHDT and CDR2 YNNKEL (reference sequence). Trimming pared 3 bases from V and 7 bases from J, leaving 34 bases between. This CDR3 is 21 amino acids long. CDR3 DNA: TGTGCCAGCAGCCACTTAACTGGTCGGACGGGGATCTCGGATTCGGGACAGCCCCAGCATTTT. It encodes CASSHLTGRTGISDSGQPQHF.